What follows describes a single T cell receptor beta chain. As yet, its antigen is unknown. The data were obtained in a study of blood T cells in healthy people across ages. Study-level results: Age brought a roughly linear fall in TCR beta diversity measured per million T cells.

Ten milliliters of peripheral blood were drawn from each donor. The second PCR ran roughly 7 to 12 cycles with a sample-barcoded 5' primer and J-beta primers. Each cDNA was tagged by a template-switch adaptor containing 12 random nucleotides. TCRdb itself ran the 5' RACE reads through MiXCR, one entry per CDR3 protein. The data contain around 1.5 million distinct CDR3 sequences, 30% to 40% of them seen just once; the ten biggest clones take up around 11%. V lost 5 bases to trimming and J lost 5 bases; unmatched junction nucleotides: 8. The CDR3 sequence is 14 residues long. Per germline, CDR1 DFQATT and CDR2 SNEGSKA (reference sequence).

The rearrangement links TRBV20-1 to TRBJ2-3, with TRBD1 matching over 9 bases. Sample: blood. This clonotype was obtained from a woman in her twenties or thirties in good health. Here the CDR3 DNA reads TGCAGTGCTCCAGCCGGGACAGGGAGAGATACGCAGTATTTT. This codes for CSAPAGTGRDTQYF.